A selection of T cell receptor beta chains follows, all from one sample in a study of T cells in Graves' hyperthyroidism and ophthalmopathy. From the multiplex PCR reads, TCRdb called clonotypes with MiXCR, one entry per CDR3 protein. The sample holds about 620,000 distinct CDR3 sequences, 15% to 20% seen once. Sequencing was carried out using blood. The receptors were sampled from a woman in her twenties or thirties with Graves' hyperthyroidism. Both conserved end residues are part of each CDR3. A D gene is named only where the DNA matches it firmly.

J gene,V gene,CDR3 length,D gene,CDR3 protein
TRBJ2-3,TRBV11-2,14,.,CASSLHQFGTLQYF
TRBJ2-2,TRBV11-2,13,.,CASSPLYTGELFF
TRBJ2-1,TRBV7-6,15,TRBD2,CASAPRGSSYNEQFF
TRBJ1-6,TRBV28,16,.,CASSTNKSSYNSPLHF
TRBJ2-1,TRBV10-2,14,.,CASRGVAGQSEQFF
TRBJ1-2,TRBV3-1,15,TRBD1,CASSQDIGGTYGYTF
TRBJ2-5,TRBV2,14,TRBD2,CASMGGLQQETQYF
TRBJ2-1,TRBV20-1,14,TRBD2,CSASPGLAVNEQFF
TRBJ2-7,TRBV7-2,14,.,CASRLGRADSEQYF
TRBJ2-7,TRBV20-1,14,.,CSARSTQGSYEQYF
TRBJ2-7,TRBV7-9,14,TRBD2,CASSSSGRTYEQYF
TRBJ2-1,TRBV28,15,TRBD2,CASSLIAGVYNEQFF
TRBJ1-1,TRBV6-2/TRBV6-3,14,.,CASTRVTGHTEAFF
TRBJ2-1,TRBV2,15,TRBD2,CASRRASGSYNEQFF
TRBJ1-2,TRBV27,14,.,CASSPRRFNYGYTF
TRBJ1-1,TRBV3-1,14,TRBD1,CASSLRQGKGKAFF
TRBJ1-2,TRBV6-1,16,.,CASTPSSTILIDGYTF
TRBJ2-7,TRBV19,14,TRBD1,CASSTTGFTYEQYF
TRBJ2-3,TRBV19,13,.,CASWGGGADTQYF
TRBJ1-6,TRBV9,16,.,CASSAGTATRNSPLHF
TRBJ2-2,TRBV19,16,TRBD2,CASSTSGSAVTGELFF
TRBJ1-6,TRBV5-1,13,TRBD1,CASSWGQNSPLHF
TRBJ2-3,TRBV5-1,19,TRBD2,CASSLGTSGRGMGTDTQYF
TRBJ2-2,TRBV9,14,TRBD2,CASSVLAGAGELFF
TRBJ2-7,TRBV18,17,.,CASSPQSRPGFMDEQYF
TRBJ2-1,TRBV11-2,16,TRBD2,CASSLLGTSGFNEQFF
TRBJ1-4,TRBV2,14,TRBD1,CASRGDRSNEKLFF
TRBJ1-5,TRBV30,13,TRBD1,CAWSGQGNQPQHF
TRBJ2-5,TRBV27,15,TRBD1,CASSPGTGGKETQYF
TRBJ1-2,TRBV24-1,14,.,CATSEPDGNYGYTF
TRBJ1-6,TRBV3-1,16,.,CASSQLPGLVNSPLHF
TRBJ2-6,TRBV12-3/TRBV12-4,15,TRBD1,CASSPDRAGANVLTF
TRBJ2-7,TRBV11-2,16,TRBD2,CASSLVWRGTLNEQYF
TRBJ2-7,TRBV27,15,.,CASSFRLHQPYEQYF
TRBJ2-7,TRBV28,15,.,CASSLLQHVPYEQYF
TRBJ2-1,TRBV7-2,16,.,CASSLGGGVLYNEQFF
TRBJ2-7,TRBV3-1,20,TRBD2,CASSQTTGPRLAGAGYEQYF
TRBJ2-1,TRBV6-5,16,.,CASSYRSGGKGDEQFF
TRBJ2-7,TRBV29-1,14,TRBD2,CSVGLAGSVYEQYF
TRBJ2-5,TRBV11-2,14,.,CASSLDSYQETQYF
TRBJ2-3,TRBV20-1,14,TRBD2,CSAKTSAGTDTQYF
TRBJ1-5,TRBV10-3,14,TRBD1,CAISERQGGRPQHF
TRBJ2-5,TRBV18,13,TRBD2,CASSSGIQETQYF
TRBJ1-1,TRBV9,14,.,CASSASTANTEAFF
TRBJ2-3,TRBV6-2/TRBV6-3,18,TRBD2,CASSWVRKAGGPTDTQYF
TRBJ2-1,TRBV9,15,TRBD2,CASSVGSRATSFQFF
TRBJ1-2,TRBV12-3/TRBV12-4,14,.,CASSLGQFNYGYTF
TRBJ2-7,TRBV20-1,16,TRBD2,CSARDLSSGTSYEQYF
TRBJ2-3,TRBV27,17,.,CASSLGLTGGATDTQYF
TRBJ2-1,TRBV7-9,16,TRBD2,CASSPPGASGNNEQFF
TRBJ2-1,TRBV24-1,15,.,CATNPTGANYNEQFF
TRBJ2-2,TRBV6-1,14,.,CASSFRNPSGELFF
TRBJ2-3,TRBV6-1,20,TRBD2,CASSPAGLAGPRGGTDTQYF
TRBJ2-7,TRBV27,13,TRBD2,CASSFSSGYEQYF
TRBJ2-3,TRBV30,15,.,CAWSEGQGPADTQYF
TRBJ2-7,TRBV20-1,13,.,CSARRQGYYEQYF
TRBJ2-1,TRBV28,13,TRBD2,CASLAGVEWEQFF
TRBJ1-3,TRBV18,15,.,CASSPRGGPGNTIYF